This T cell receptor beta chain was observed in a study of T cells after yellow fever vaccination. The overall study: It was SMART-Seq v4 Ultra Low Input that prepared the fractions with low cell numbers. General study findings and limits: It was a small share of clonotypes that appeared in both CD4 and CD8 compartments. From the bulk population, abundant clonotypes could contaminate and appear within FACS-sorted repertoires. In post-booster samples, most primary-vaccination clones reappeared (just under 97% CD4, 88% CD8).

The germline V gene has CDR1 WNHNN and CDR2 SYGVQD (reference sequence). The CDR3 totals 18 residues. V dropped 4 bases and J dropped 8; count of bases not matched to a gene: 12. In TCRdb, the 5' RACE reads were re-called with MiXCR into one record per CDR3 protein. The sample contains hundreds of thousands of distinct CDR3 sequences, 15% to 20% of which appear only once. This clonotype showed up just a few times. Its antigen remains unidentified. The TCR sequence derives from a man aged 25 to 40 who received the YFV17D yellow fever vaccine. The source was PBMCs, collected 15 days after the yellow fever booster vaccination. The rearrangement joins TRBV10-1 to TRBJ2-1, with TRBD2 matching 15 bases. In DNA, the CDR3 is TGCGCCAGCAGTGGGCCGGGACTAGCGGGAGGTCTTGGCGATGAGCAGTTCTTC. The encoded protein is CASSGPGLAGGLGDEQFF.